The clone carrying this T cell receptor (beta chain) showed up many times. What it recognizes is unknown. V was clipped by 3 bases and J by 4 bases; unmatched bases: 3. The CDR3 covers 15 residues. The V gene's germline CDR1 is SNHLY and CDR2 FYNNEI. This record comes from a study of T cells in Graves' hyperthyroidism and ophthalmopathy. The wider study: Before any treatment, at initial diagnosis, peripheral blood was collected. Findings and limits, study-wide: Patients with ophthalmopathy were separated from those with stable hyperthyroidism by a 13 V-J model. Prediction of ophthalmopathy progression came a median approximately 6.6 months pre-onset. Most clonotypes that expanded in the thyroid above 0.001 also showed up in blood.

It was RNA transcripts that yielded the amplified TCR beta CDR3 regions. The HTBI primer set drove a first-round RT-PCR of the TCR CDR3. Via MiXCR, TCRdb re-called the multiplex PCR reads, giving one row per CDR3 protein. In the table there are 350,000 to 400,000 distinct CDR3 sequences, more than 12% of which are singletons. The chain is built from TRBV2 and TRBJ1-1, with 12 positions matching TRBD1. The receptor was isolated from a woman aged 25-40 years with Graves' hyperthyroidism. The source material was blood. This CDR3 reads CASSEGQGASTEAFF. The DNA of the CDR3 is TGTGCCAGCAGTGAGGGACAGGGGGCTTCCACTGAAGCTTTCTTT.